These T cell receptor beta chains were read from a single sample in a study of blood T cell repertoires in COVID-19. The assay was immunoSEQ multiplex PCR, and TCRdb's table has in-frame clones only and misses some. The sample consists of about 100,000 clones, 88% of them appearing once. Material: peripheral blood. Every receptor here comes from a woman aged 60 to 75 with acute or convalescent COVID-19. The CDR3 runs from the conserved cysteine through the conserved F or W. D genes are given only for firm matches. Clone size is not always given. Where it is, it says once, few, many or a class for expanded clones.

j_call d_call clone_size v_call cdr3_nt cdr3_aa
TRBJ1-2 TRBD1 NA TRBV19 TGTGCCAGTACGGACAGGGCCGGGCTCTATGGCTACACCTTC CASTDRAGLYGYTF
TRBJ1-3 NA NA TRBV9 TGTGCCAGCAGCGTCACCTGGGAGGCAGGGACTGGAAACACCATATATTTT CASSVTWEAGTGNTIYF
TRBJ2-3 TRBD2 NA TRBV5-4 TGTGCCGGTGCGTCGGGAGGTCCAGATACGCAGTATTTT CAGASGGPDTQYF
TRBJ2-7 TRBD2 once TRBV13 TGTGCCAGCAGCTTAGAAAGGTACAGCGGGAGCTCCTACGAGCAGTACTTC CASSLERYSGSSYEQYF
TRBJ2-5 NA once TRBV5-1 TGCGCCAGCAGTCTTACCCCACTAGCCGACCAAGAGACCCAGTACTTC CASSLTPLADQETQYF
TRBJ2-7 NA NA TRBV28 TGTGCCAGCAGTGTCGGTCTGAGCTCCTACGAGCAGTACTTC CASSVGLSSYEQYF
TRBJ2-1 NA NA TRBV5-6 TGTGCCAGCAGCTTGGGGGCCGGCGATGAGCAGTTCTTC CASSLGAGDEQFF
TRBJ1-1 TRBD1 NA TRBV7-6 TGTGCCAGCAGCATGTTCTACAGGGGGAACACTGAAGCTTTCTTT CASSMFYRGNTEAFF
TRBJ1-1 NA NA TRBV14 TGTGCCAGCAGCCAAGATCAGGGGAGAGGGGACACTGAAGCTTTCTTT CASSQDQGRGDTEAFF
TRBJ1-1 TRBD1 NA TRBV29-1 TGCAGCGGTGCGACAGGGCTGAACACTGAAGCTTTCTTT CSGATGLNTEAFF
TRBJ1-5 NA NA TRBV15 TGTGCCACCAGCAGAGATAGCGTTGGACAGCCCCAGCATTTT CATSRDSVGQPQHF
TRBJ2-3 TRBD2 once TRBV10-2 TGCGCCAGCAGATCTATGAGGAGCGGGAGTGTTACAGATACGCAGTATTTT CASRSMRSGSVTDTQYF
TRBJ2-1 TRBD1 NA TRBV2 TGTGCCAGCGTTTTGGACAGGGCCATCTCCTACAATGAGCAGTTCTTC CASVLDRAISYNEQFF
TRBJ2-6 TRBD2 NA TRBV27 TGTGCCAGCAAAACGACTAGCGGTACGGCCCGCTCTGGGGCCAACGTCCTGACTTTC CASKTTSGTARSGANVLTF
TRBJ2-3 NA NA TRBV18 TGTGCCAGCTCACCAATCACGGCGGCGAGCACAGATACGCAGTATTTT CASSPITAASTDTQYF
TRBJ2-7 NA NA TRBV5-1 TGCGCCAGCAGCTTGTTACAGGGCTACGAGCAGTACTTC CASSLLQGYEQYF
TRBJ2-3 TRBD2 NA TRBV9 TGTGCCAGCAGCGTAGTGGGACTAGCGCCCCGGGATACGCAGTATTTT CASSVVGLAPRDTQYF
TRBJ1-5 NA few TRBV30 TGTGCCTTCTCCCCCCGAGGGCCTACCTTCAATCAGCCCCAGCATTTT CAFSPRGPTFNQPQHF
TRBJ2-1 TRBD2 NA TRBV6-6 TGTGCCAGCAGTTACTCGATGGGACTAGGCCTTGATGAGCAGTTCTTC CASSYSMGLGLDEQFF
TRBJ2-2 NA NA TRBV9 TGTGCCAGCAGCGTAGGGGACTACACCGGGGAGCTGTTTTTT CASSVGDYTGELFF
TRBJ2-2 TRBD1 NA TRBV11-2 TGTGCCAGCAGCCCCAGGGGGACAGCCATCTTCGGGGAGCTGTTTTTT CASSPRGTAIFGELFF
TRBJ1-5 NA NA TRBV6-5 TGTGCCAGCAGTTCTGGGGAGGAGAGCCAGCATTTT CASSSGEESQHF
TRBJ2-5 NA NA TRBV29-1 TGCAGCGTGAAGGTCGGAGGGTACCAAGAGACCCAGTACTTC CSVKVGGYQETQYF
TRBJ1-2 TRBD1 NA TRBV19 TGTGCCAGTAGTATAGTGGCAGGGGGCTATGGCTACACCTTC CASSIVAGGYGYTF
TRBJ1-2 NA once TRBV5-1 TGCGCCAGCGGGAGAGGAAATGATGGCTACACCTTC CASGRGNDGYTF
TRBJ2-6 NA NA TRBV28 TGTGCCAGCAGCCCCCCCTACAGGTCTGGGGCCAACGTCCTGACTTTC CASSPPYRSGANVLTF
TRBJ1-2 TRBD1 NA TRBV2 TGTGCCAAAAGCCGGGACAGCGGACGAAACACCTTC CAKSRDSGRNTF
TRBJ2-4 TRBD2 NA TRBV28 TGTGCCAGCAGTTTCTTTACTAGCGGGAGCGCCAAAAACATTCAGTACTTC CASSFFTSGSAKNIQYF
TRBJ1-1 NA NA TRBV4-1 TGCGCCAGCAGCCAAGATCCCCCCACGCAGGTGAACACTGAAGCTTTCTTT CASSQDPPTQVNTEAFF
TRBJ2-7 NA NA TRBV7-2 TGTGCCAGCAGCTCAACCCCCGGGGGCTACGAGCAGTACTTC CASSSTPGGYEQYF
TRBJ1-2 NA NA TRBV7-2 TGTGCCAGCAGCTTTACAGGGAACTATGGCTACACCTTC CASSFTGNYGYTF
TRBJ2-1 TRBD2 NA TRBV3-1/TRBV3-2 TGTGCCAGCAGCCAAGATGCCGGGAGGGGTGAGCAGTTCTTC CASSQDAGRGEQFF
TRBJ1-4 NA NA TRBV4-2 TGTGCCAGCAGCCCCCGAGGAGGGGCCGATAATGAAAAACTGTTTTTT CASSPRGGADNEKLFF
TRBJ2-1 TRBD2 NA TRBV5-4 TGTGCCAGCACCAGCCGGGAGGGTGAGCAGTTCTTC CASTSREGEQFF
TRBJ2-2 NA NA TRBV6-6 TGTGCCAGCAACCTCGCGGTATCAGGGACCGGGGAGCTGTTTTTT CASNLAVSGTGELFF
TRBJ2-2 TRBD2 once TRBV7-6 TGTGCCAGCAGCCTCCCAGCGGGAGTCCGGGAGCTGTTTTTT CASSLPAGVRELFF
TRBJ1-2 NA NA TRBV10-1 TGCGCCAGCAGTGAGTCGGGCAGGAACTATGGCTACACCTTC CASSESGRNYGYTF
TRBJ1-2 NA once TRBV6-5 TGTGCCAGCAGGTCCCCCCGGGGGGGCGGGTATGGCTACACCTTC CASRSPRGGGYGYTF
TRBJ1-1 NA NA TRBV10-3 TGTGCCATCAGTGACCCACAGGGTGGGGTGGGGGCGAACACTGAAGCTTTCTTT CAISDPQGGVGANTEAFF